These T cell receptor beta chains were read from a single sample in a study of T cell responses to AZD1222 COVID-19 vaccine. The repertoire was sequenced with immunoSEQ multiplex PCR; TCRdb's copy has only in-frame clones and lacks some. This table holds about 66,000 clones, more than 60% found once. The specimen comprised peripheral blood, sampled 28 days after the second AZD1222 dose. These receptors were collected from an adult who received the AZD1222 COVID-19 vaccine. Each CDR3 is given with its conserved first and last residue. Only part of the rows carry a size: once, few, many, or a class if the clone is expanded.

J | V | size | CDR3
TRBJ1-4 | TRBV28 | NA | CASSSAHAGDLEKLFF
TRBJ1-6 | TRBV19 | few | CASSIGVPYSPLHF
TRBJ1-6 | TRBV2 | NA | CASSQGYNSPLHF
TRBJ2-5 | TRBV7-9 | NA | CASSLVRGGIETQYF
TRBJ1-1 | TRBV6-5 | NA | CASSYVGGARAFF
TRBJ2-3 | TRBV28 | NA | CASSPNGRADTQYF
TRBJ2-7 | TRBV7-8 | NA | CASSLRRATTYEQYF
TRBJ2-5 | TRBV13 | NA | CASSITSGGAEETQYF
TRBJ1-2 | TRBV25-1 | once | CASSDPARDGYTF
TRBJ2-7 | TRBV2 | once | CASSDLWDRPPYEQYF
TRBJ1-5 | TRBV5-4 | NA | CASSLDRGVNQPQHF
TRBJ1-6 | TRBV3-1/TRBV3-2 | NA | CASSQEGTLTLHF
TRBJ2-1 | TRBV4-2 | NA | CASGDRYNEQFF
TRBJ1-5 | TRBV28 | once | CASRTTGGSGQPQHF
TRBJ1-1 | TRBV5-1 | NA | CASSPGGLNTEAFF
TRBJ2-5 | TRBV7-3 | NA | CASSLTGDETQYF
TRBJ2-1 | TRBV3-1/TRBV3-2 | once | CASSRRSGGDNEQFF
TRBJ1-2 | TRBV6-5 | NA | CASRITWDGYGYTF
TRBJ1-4 | TRBV28 | NA | CASQSPYKEKLFF
TRBJ2-7 | TRBV11-2 | NA | CASSQRQGVSEQYF
TRBJ2-3 | TRBV7-8 | NA | CASRGTGPLTDTQYF
TRBJ2-1 | TRBV2 | NA | CASTRDRQTYNEQFF